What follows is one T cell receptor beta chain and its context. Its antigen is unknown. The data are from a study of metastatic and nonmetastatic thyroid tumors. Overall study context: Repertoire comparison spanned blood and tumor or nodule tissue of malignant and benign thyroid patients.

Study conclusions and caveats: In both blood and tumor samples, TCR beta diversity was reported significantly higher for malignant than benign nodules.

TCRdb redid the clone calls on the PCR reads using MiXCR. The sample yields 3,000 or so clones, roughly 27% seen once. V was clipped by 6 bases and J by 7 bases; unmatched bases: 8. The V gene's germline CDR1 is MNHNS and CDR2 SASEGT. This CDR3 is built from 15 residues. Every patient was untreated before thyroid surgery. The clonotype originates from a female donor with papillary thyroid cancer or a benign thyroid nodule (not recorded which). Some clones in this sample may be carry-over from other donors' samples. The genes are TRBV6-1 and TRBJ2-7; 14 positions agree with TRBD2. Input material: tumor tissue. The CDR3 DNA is TGTGCCAGCAGCCAACCGGGACTAGCGGGAGAAGAGCAGTACTTC. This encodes CASSQPGLAGEEQYF.